This TCR beta chain was captured by sequencing in a study of blood T cell repertoires in COVID-19 (TCRdb year 2020). For context, the study as a whole: Collaborator samples came from the United States, Italy and Spain and covered acute and convalescent phases of COVID-19. Samples were obtained from the ongoing ImmuneRACE study (first 160 participants) and from over 1,000 subjects provided by 6 global collaborators. HLA class I and class II types, where available, came from metadata supplied by the sample provider rather than from assay-based typing. The material from the prospective study consisted of cDNA or gDNA derived from T cells, B-cell-depleted T cells, or PBMCs. The sample metadata nearly always contained a de-identified subject ID, COVID-19 status, age in years and sex. The dataset comprised deeply sampled blood TCRbeta repertoires from subjects exposed to, actively infected with, or recovered from COVID-19. A freely available public database, intended as a resource for researchers studying the immune response to SARS-CoV-2, is where the repertoires were released. Overall study results and their limits: The amount of clinical and demographic metadata varied by source and participant and was provided uncurated.

Comment on this clone: Its antigen remains unidentified. The sample holds no much larger clone one base away, and base qualities are not on file.

Deletion took 4 bases off V and 7 bases off J, with a span of 9 bases between the germline ends. Counted from cysteine to phenylalanine, this CDR3 has 12 amino acids. Only the CDR3 region is kept as DNA, spanning 36 bases read in frame from base 1. The germline V gene provides CDR1 SGHDT and CDR2 YYEEEE. Collaborating institutions collected whole blood in K2EDTA tubes following their own protocols. For TCRbeta analysis, collaborators shipped samples as frozen whole blood, isolated PBMCs, or DNA extracted from either of those sample types. TCRbeta CDR3 regions were amplified from genomic DNA using the immunoSEQ Assay, a bias-controlled multiplex PCR. From the authors' description of their analysis: The number of nucleated cells in each sample was estimated from the amplification of reference gene primers within the assay. To quantify the absolute abundance of each unique TCRbeta CDR3 rearrangement, sequence reads were collapsed and filtered. Productive Simpson clonality was computed per sample as the square root of Simpson's diversity index over productive rearrangements. TCRdb obtained this table from immuneACCESS and retained in-frame rearrangements with V and J assigned. These tables miss some clones; where compared with another copy, unresolved V genes account for less than half of the shortfall, and the remainder is unexplained. The DNA gave D and trimming, while V, J and clone size come from that table. The sample yields about 220,000 clones; 80% to 85% were counted once. Around 4.7% of the sample comes from the top ten.

The TCR comes from a human donor in a cohort sampled during active COVID-19. Sequencing input: peripheral blood. The chain was built from TRBV5-6 and TRBJ2-4; the D gene cannot be named for sure. The CDR3 protein: CASSNLMNIQYF. The DNA is as follows: TGTGCCAGCAGCAACTTAATGAACATTCAGTACTTC.